This T cell receptor beta chain was profiled in a study of T cell responses to AZD1222 COVID-19 vaccine. Findings and limits, study-wide: CD4 TCRs covered the whole spike, strongest at regions 160-218 and 743-854. Baseline seropositives among AZD1222 recipients totaled only 5 to 7.

Concerning this clone itself: The antigen is undetermined. This same CDR3 is encoded by further DNA sequences in the sample.

Data came from immunoSEQ multiplex PCR; TCRdb stores just in-frame clones and leaves some out. The data contain 90,000 to 130,000 clones, 85% to 95% of them singletons. The sequencing used peripheral blood, collected on day 0 of AZD1222 vaccination. The sequence derives from an adult in good health.

CDR3 nucleotide sequence: TGTGCCAGCAGCGTAGGGGGAAGCAATCAGCCCCAGCATTTT. Translating gives CASSVGGSNQPQHF. This sequence joins TRBV9 and TRBJ1-5; D is uncertain. V lost 0 bases and J 1 base, leaving 5 bases between the germline ends. Germline V gene data show CDR1 as SGDLS and CDR2 as YYNGEE. The CDR3 has 14 residues.